The 16 T cell receptor beta chains reported below all come from one sample, sequenced in a study of cytomegalovirus exposure and HLA in healthy donors. Use of 60 Vbeta and 13 Jbeta primers characterized the PCR. Only in-frame clones appear in the TCRdb table, and some are missing; sequencing was by immunoSEQ multiplex PCR. The sample has 180,000 or so clones, around four fifths seen once. Input material: PBMCs. The receptors stem from a man younger than 35 in good health and CMV-seronegative.

This clone occurred a few times. The V and J genes are TRBV4-3 and TRBJ2-1, with 12 nucleotides matching TRBD1. Germline CDR1 reads LGHNA; CDR2 reads YSLEER. This CDR3 comprises 17 residues. V dropped 1 base and J dropped 7; count of bases not matched to a gene: 8. The CDR3 DNA is TGCGCCAGCAGCCAAGGGCTGCCGGGACAGGGGGCAAATGAGCAGTTCTTC. Protein sequence: CASSQGLPGQGANEQFF.

The rearrangement joins TRBV6-5 to TRBJ1-1; a possible D gene is TRBD1 (5 bases). Per the germline V gene, CDR1 is MNHEY and CDR2 is SVGAGI. The length of the CDR3 is 15 residues. Trimming cost V 3 bases and J 4 bases, with 15 bases left between them. The CDR3 loop reads CASSYGASGGTEAFF. CDR3 nucleotides: TGTGCCAGCAGTTATGGGGCCTCGGGAGGCACTGAAGCTTTCTTT.

There are a few counts of this clone. The chain employs TRBV5-5 and TRBJ1-2; 8 positions match TRBD1. The CDR3 is made up of 13 amino acids. CDR1 is SGHKS and CDR2 is YYEKEE in the germline V gene (reference sequence). Trimming at V came to 7 bases and at J to 7 bases, leaving 9 bases not matched to a gene. The CDR3 is CASSTDRVGGYTF. The DNA of the CDR3 is TGTGCCAGCTCAACGGACAGGGTTGGTGGCTACACCTTC.

This clone was found once. The chain couples TRBV7-9 to TRBJ2-1; 11 bases map to TRBD2. This CDR3 is 19 amino acids long. With V trimmed by 5 bases and J by 7 bases, 19 bases remained unmatched. Germline lookup yields CDR1 SEHNR and CDR2 FQNEAQ (reference sequence). The CDR3 nucleotides are TGTGCCAGCAGCCCCCAGGGACTAGCGGTTGGGAAACCGGGGAATGAGCAGTTCTTC. The encoded protein is CASSPQGLAVGKPGNEQFF.

This clone turned up a few times. V and J are TRBV6-5 and TRBJ1-5; the match to TRBD1 covers 10 bases. The ends lost 8 bases at V and 9 bases at J; junction bases unmatched: 13. The CDR3 extends over 15 amino acids. Germline CDR1 reads MNHEY; CDR2 reads SVGAGI. The CDR3 nucleotides are TGTGCCAGCTCGCTCGGGACAGGGGCATCAACGCCCCAGCATTTT. This sequence encodes CASSLGTGASTPQHF.

The V call is TRBV14, the J call TRBJ2-7; possible D gene TRBD1, 8 bases. Per the germline V gene, CDR1 is SGHDN and CDR2 is FVKESK. Trimming pared 4 bases from V and 11 bases from J, leaving 21 bases between. This CDR3 has 14 residues. CDR3: CASSRGGTGGREYF. CDR3 DNA: TGTGCCAGCAGCCGCGGGGGCACAGGGGGAAGGGAGTACTTC.

The chain combines TRBV6-5 with TRBJ1-4, with 7 bases aligning to TRBD1. The CDR3 consists of 14 residues. CDR1 and CDR2 (germline): MNHEY, SVGAGI. Trimming cost V 6 bases and J 7 bases; bases outside gene matches: 8. The CDR3 loop reads CASSLNRGGEKLFF. The CDR3 DNA sequence: TGTGCCAGCAGCCTAAACAGGGGAGGTGAAAAACTGTTTTTT.

The chain joins TRBV6-5 to TRBJ1-1, with 7 positions matching TRBD1. Germline trimming cut 1 base from V and 4 bases from J; bases unmatched to any gene: 6. There are 15 residues in the CDR3. From germline, CDR1 is MNHEY and CDR2 SVGAGI. CDR3 nucleotide sequence: TGTGCCAGCAGTTACTACGAGGGGGCATCCACTGAAGCTTTCTTT. Translation: CASSYYEGASTEAFF.

The chain is built from TRBV7-9 and TRBJ1-5; 7 bases fit TRBD1. The CDR3 has 15 residues. Per germline, CDR1 SEHNR and CDR2 FQNEAQ (reference sequence). The ends lost 5 bases at V and 2 bases at J; junction bases unmatched: 6. CDR3 in amino acids: CASSRGTAGNQPQHF. CDR3 bases: TGTGCCAGCAGCCGCGGGACAGCAGGCAATCAGCCCCAGCATTTT.

V usage is TRBV7-8 and J usage is TRBJ2-3; 9 nucleotides line up with TRBD2. Germline values: CDR1 SGHVS, CDR2 FQNEAQ. The CDR3 extends over 15 amino acids. The V segment lost 1 base and the J segment 4 bases; nucleotides outside the gene matches: 3. CDR3 sequence reads: CASSLGSGGADTQYF. The CDR3 DNA follows: TGTGCCAGCAGCTTAGGTAGCGGGGGCGCAGATACGCAGTATTTT. Drawing the rest from reference TRBV7-8 and TRBJ2-3, the complete variable domain is GAGVSQSPRYKVAKRGQDVALRCDPISGHVSLFWYQQALGQGPEFLTYFQNEAQLDKSGLPSDRFFAERPEGSVSTLKIQRTQQEDSAVYLCASSLGSGGADTQYFGPGTRLTVL.

The J gene is TRBJ2-5, the V gene TRBV9; TRBD2 agrees at 9 bases. Germline CDR1 reads SGDLS; CDR2 reads YYNGEE. The junction had 14 bases not matched to a gene; V was cut back by 3 bases and J by 2 bases. This CDR3 has 18 amino acids. The CDR3 sequence is CASSERGGVTSGQETQYF. DNA of the CDR3: TGTGCCAGCAGCGAAAGAGGGGGTGTGACTAGCGGACAAGAGACCCAGTACTTC. Based on the CDR3 plus reference TRBV9 and TRBJ2-5, the full variable domain is DSGVTQTPKHLITATGQRVTLRCSPRSGDLSVYWYQQSLDQGLQFLIQYYNGEERAKGNILERFSAQQFPDLHSELNLSSLELGDSALYFCASSERGGVTSGQETQYFGPGTRLLVL.

This clone has a handful of counts. The V call is TRBV6-5, the J call TRBJ2-7, with TRBD2 matching 11 bases. Germline CDR1 and CDR2: MNHEY and SVGAGI. CDR3 length: 14 amino acids. V lost 6 bases and J lost 2; bases outside the gene matches: 3. The CDR3 coding sequence is TGTGCCAGCAGGCTAGCGGGGGGCCCCTACGAGCAGTACTTC. This gives the protein CASRLAGGPYEQYF.

As concerns this clone: A read error may account for a junction end that differs from germline. This chain links TRBV5-1 with TRBJ2-7, with D tentatively TRBD1 (6 bases). This CDR3 region has 16 residues. Germline V lookup: CDR1 SGHRS, CDR2 YFSETQ. CDR3 region: CARRTGLPGQVSEQYF. In DNA form, the CDR3 reads TGCGCCCGCAGGACGGGCCTCCCGGGACAAGTAAGCGAGCAGTACTTC. The full variable domain, in which reference TRBV5-1 and TRBJ2-7 provide the parts outside the CDR3, is KAGVTQTPRYLIKTRGQQVTLSCSPISGHRSVSWYQQTPGQGLQFLFEYFSETQRNKGNFPGRFSGRQFSNSRSEMNVSTLELGDSALYLCARRTGLPGQVSEQYFGPGTRLTVT.

The chain links TRBV5-4 to TRBJ2-2; no definite D call. The germline gives CDR1 SGHNT, CDR2 YYREEE (reference sequence). Trimming removed 0 bases at V and 4 bases at J, with 7 bases between. This CDR3 spans 14 amino acids. The CDR3 loop is CASSLGSPTGELFF. In nucleotides, the CDR3 is TGTGCCAGCAGCTTGGGTAGTCCCACCGGGGAGCTGTTTTTT.

The chain carries TRBV4-2 and TRBJ1-3; D perhaps matches TRBD1 (5 bases). Germline V gives CDR1 LGHNA, CDR2 YNFKEQ. The CDR3 loop spans 18 amino acids. V gave up 1 base and J gave up 3 bases, with 19 bases separating them. The CDR3 here is CASSQAAGLGIGGNTIYF. The CDR3 coding sequence is TGTGCCAGCAGCCAAGCTGCAGGGCTGGGGATAGGTGGAAACACCATATATTTT.

The CDR3 here is CASTNDRSSYEQYF. In nucleotides, the CDR3 is TGTGCCAGCACCAACGATAGGAGCTCCTACGAGCAGTACTTC. The genes are TRBV6-5 and TRBJ2-5; D call uncertain. The J call is in doubt because the DNA end fits TRBJ2-7 better. Looked up from germline, CDR1 is MNHEY and CDR2 is SVGAGI. The CDR3 covers 14 residues.